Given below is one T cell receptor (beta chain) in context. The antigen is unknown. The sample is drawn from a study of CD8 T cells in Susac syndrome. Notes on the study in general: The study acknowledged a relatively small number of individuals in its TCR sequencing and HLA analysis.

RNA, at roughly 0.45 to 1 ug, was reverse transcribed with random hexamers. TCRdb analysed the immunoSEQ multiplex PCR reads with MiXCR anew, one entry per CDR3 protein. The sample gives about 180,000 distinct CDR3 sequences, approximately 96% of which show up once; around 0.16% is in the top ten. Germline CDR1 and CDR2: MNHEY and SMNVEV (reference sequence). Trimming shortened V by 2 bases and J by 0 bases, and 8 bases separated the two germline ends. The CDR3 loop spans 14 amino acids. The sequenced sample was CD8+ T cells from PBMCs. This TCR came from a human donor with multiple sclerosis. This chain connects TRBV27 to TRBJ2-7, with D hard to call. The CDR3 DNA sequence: TGTGCCAGCAGTTTACAGATTAACTCCTACGAGCAGTACTTC. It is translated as CASSLQINSYEQYF.